This T cell receptor beta chain derives from a study of blood T cell repertoires in COVID-19. The wider study: COVID-19 samples, acute and convalescent, were from the United States, Italy and Spain. PBMCs, B-cell-depleted T cells, or T cells were the source of the cDNA or gDNA that made up the material.

The V end lost 1 base, the J end lost 0 bases, and 12 bases lay between the germline ends. The CDR3 is made up of 15 amino acids. Germline assignment: CDR1 SQVTM and CDR2 ANQGSEA. Original data processing: Amplified reference gene primers provided the basis for estimating nucleated cell counts. Assay used: immunoSEQ multiplex PCR; TCRdb lists only in-frame clones, some missing. V and J calls and clone size are given by that table; D and trimming were obtained from the DNA. The data contain about 120,000 clones, 79% of them singletons. This clonotype was obtained from a woman aged 80 or over with acute or convalescent COVID-19. The chain recombines TRBV29-1 with TRBJ1-2; D call uncertain. Input material: peripheral blood. The CDR3: CSVEGGSGTNYGYTF. Written as DNA, the CDR3 is TGCAGCGTTGAAGGAGGGTCGGGAACTAACTATGGCTACACCTTC.